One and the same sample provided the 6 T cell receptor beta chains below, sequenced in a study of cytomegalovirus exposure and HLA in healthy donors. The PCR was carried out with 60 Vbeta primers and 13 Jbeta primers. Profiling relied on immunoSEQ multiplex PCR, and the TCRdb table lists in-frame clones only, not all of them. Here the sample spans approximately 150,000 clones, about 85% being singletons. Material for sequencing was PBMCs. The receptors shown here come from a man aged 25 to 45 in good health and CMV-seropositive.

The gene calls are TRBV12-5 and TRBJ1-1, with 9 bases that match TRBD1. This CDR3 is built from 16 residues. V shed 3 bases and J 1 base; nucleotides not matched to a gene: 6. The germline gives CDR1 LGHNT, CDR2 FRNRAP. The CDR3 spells CASGLRTGARNTEAFF. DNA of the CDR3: TGTGCTAGTGGTTTACGGACAGGGGCTAGGAACACTGAAGCTTTCTTT. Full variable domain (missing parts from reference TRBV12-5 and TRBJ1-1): DARVTQTPRHKVTEMGQEVTMRCQPILGHNTVFWYRQTMMQGLELLAYFRNRAPLDDSGMPKDRFSAEMPDATLATLKIQPSEPRDSAVYFCASGLRTGARNTEAFFGQGTRLTVV.

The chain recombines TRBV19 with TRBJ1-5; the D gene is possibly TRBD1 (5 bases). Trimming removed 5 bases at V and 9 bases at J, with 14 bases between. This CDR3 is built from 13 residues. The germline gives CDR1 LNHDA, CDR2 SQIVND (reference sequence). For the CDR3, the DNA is TGTGCCAGTAGTGACAGAGACGGCTCGCCCCAGCATTTT. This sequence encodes CASSDRDGSPQHF.

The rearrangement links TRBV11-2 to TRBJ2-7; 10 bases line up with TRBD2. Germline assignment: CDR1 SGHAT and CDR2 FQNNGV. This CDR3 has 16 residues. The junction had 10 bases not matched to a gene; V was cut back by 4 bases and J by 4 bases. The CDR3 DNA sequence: TGTGCCAGCAGCTCGACCCGGACTAGCGGAGATTACGAGCAGTACGTC. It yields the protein CASSSTRTSGDYEQYV.

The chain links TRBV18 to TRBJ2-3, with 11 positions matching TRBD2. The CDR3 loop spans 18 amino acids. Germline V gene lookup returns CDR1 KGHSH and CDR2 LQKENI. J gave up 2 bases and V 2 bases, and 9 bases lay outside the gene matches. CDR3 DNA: TGTGCCAGCTCACCAGGACTAGCGGGCCCTTCTCCCACAGATACGCAGTATTTT. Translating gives CASSPGLAGPSPTDTQYF.

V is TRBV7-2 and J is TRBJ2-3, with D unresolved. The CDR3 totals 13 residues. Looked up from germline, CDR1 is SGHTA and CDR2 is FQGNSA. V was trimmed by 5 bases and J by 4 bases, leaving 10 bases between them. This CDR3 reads CASSDTVPDTQYF. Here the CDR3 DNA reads TGTGCCAGCAGCGACACAGTCCCAGATACGCAGTATTTT.

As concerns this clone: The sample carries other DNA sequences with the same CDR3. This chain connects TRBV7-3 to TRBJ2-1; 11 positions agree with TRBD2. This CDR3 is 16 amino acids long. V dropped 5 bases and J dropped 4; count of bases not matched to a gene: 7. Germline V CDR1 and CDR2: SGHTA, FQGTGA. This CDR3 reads CASSTRLAGTYNEQFF. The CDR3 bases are TGTGCCAGCAGCACCAGACTAGCGGGAACTTACAATGAGCAGTTCTTC.